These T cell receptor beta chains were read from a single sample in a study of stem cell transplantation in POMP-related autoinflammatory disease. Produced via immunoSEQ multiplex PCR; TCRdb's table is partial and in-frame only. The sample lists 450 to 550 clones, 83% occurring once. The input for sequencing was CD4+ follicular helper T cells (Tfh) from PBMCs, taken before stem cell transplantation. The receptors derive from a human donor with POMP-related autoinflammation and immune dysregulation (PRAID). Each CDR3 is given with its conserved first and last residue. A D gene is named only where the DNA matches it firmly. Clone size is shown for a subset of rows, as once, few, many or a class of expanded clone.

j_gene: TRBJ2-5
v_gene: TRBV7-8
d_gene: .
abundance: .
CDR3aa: CASSLLAGFQETQYF
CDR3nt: TGTGCCAGCAGCTTATTGGCGGGCTTCCAAGAGACCCAGTACTTC

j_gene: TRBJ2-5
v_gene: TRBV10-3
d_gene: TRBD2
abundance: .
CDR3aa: CAISEGGRPNQETQYF
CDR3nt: TGTGCCATCAGTGAGGGCGGGAGGCCAAATCAAGAGACCCAGTACTTC

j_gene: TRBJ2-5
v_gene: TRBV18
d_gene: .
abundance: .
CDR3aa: CASSPSGQRQETQYF
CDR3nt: TGTGCCAGCTCACCATCTGGACAGCGCCAAGAGACCCAGTACTTC

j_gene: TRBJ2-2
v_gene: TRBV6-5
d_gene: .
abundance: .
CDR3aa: CASSTRDNTGELFF
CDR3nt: TGTGCCAGCAGCACCCGGGACAACACCGGGGAGCTGTTTTTT

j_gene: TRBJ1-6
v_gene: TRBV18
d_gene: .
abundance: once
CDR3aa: CASQGLAGQNNSPLHF
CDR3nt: TGTGCCAGCCAAGGACTGGCGGGACAAAATAATTCACCCCTCCACTTT

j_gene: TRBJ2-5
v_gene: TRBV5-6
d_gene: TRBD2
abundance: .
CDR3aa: CASSLRRGTPQETQYF
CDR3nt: TGTGCCAGCAGCTTGAGGCGGGGGACCCCACAAGAGACCCAGTACTTC

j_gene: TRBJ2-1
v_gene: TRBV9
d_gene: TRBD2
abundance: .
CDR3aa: CASAGGSYNEQFF
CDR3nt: TGTGCCAGCGCGGGGGGCTCCTACAATGAGCAGTTCTTC

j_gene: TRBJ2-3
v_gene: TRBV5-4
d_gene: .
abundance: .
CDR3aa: CASSLGRWGSTDTQYF
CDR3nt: TGTGCCAGCAGCTTGGGCCGGTGGGGTAGCACAGATACGCAGTATTTT

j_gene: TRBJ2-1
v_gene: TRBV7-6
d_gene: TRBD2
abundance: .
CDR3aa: CASSLAPKGLARNNEQFF
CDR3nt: TGTGCCAGCAGCTTAGCCCCTAAGGGACTAGCTAGAAACAATGAGCAGTTCTTC

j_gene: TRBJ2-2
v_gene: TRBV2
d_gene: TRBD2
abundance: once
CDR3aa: CASLVGAGGLAGELFF
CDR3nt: TGTGCCAGCCTCGTGGGAGCGGGAGGTCTAGCCGGGGAGCTGTTTTTT

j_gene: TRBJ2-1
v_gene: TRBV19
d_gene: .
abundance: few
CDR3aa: CASSMRGAGLGQFF
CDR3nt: TGTGCCAGTAGTATGCGGGGAGCTGGCCTGGGCCAGTTCTTC

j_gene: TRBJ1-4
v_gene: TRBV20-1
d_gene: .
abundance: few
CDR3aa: CSASLNEKLFF
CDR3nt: TGCAGTGCGTCCCTAAATGAAAAACTGTTTTTT

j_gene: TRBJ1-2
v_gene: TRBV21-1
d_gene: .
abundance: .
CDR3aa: CASSARLDRKTYGYTF
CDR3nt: TGTGCCAGCAGCGCACGGCTAGACAGAAAGACCTATGGCTACACCTTC

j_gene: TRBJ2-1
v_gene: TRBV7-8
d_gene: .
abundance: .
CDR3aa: CASSLSGQYNEQFF
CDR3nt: TGTGCCAGCAGCTTATCCGGTCAGTACAATGAGCAGTTCTTC

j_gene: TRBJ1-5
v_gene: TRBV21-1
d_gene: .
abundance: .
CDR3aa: CASGHGGNQPQHF
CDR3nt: TGTGCCAGCGGCCACGGAGGGAATCAGCCCCAGCATTTT

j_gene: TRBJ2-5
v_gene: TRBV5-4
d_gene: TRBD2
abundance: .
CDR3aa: CASSLRRGTPQETQYF
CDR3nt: TGTGCCAGCAGCTTGAGGCGGGGGACCCCACAAGAGACCCAGTACTTC

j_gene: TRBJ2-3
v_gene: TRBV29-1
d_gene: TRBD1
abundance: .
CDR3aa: CSAPGQGAGTDTQYF
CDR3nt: TGCAGCGCCCCCGGGCAGGGGGCGGGCACAGATACGCAGTATTTT

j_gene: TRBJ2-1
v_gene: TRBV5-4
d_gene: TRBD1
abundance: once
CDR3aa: CASSPDRGSYNEQFF
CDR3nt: TGTGCCAGCAGCCCCGACAGGGGAAGTTATAATGAGCAGTTCTTC

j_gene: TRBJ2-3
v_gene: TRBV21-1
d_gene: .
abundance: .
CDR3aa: CASSKEGTEDTQYF
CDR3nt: TGTGCCAGCAGCAAAGAGGGGACAGAAGATACGCAGTATTTT

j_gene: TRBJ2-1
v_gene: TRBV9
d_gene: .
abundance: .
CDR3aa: CASSLGWNGYQGNEQFF
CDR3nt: TGTGCCAGCAGCCTGGGTTGGAACGGATACCAGGGCAATGAGCAGTTCTTC

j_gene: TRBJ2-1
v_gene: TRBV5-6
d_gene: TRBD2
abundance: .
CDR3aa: CASSFLAGGHNEQFF
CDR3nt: TGTGCCAGCAGCTTCTTAGCGGGAGGACACAATGAGCAGTTCTTC

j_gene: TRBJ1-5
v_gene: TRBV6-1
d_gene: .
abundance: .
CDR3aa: CASSDRGNQPQHF
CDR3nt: TGTGCCAGCAGTGACAGGGGCAATCAGCCCCAGCATTTT

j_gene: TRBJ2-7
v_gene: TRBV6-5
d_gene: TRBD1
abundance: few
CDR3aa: CASSSAGGNSYEQYF
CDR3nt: TGTGCCAGCAGTTCCGCAGGGGGCAACTCCTACGAGCAGTACTTC

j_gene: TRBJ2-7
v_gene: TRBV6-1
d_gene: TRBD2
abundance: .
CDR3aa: CASRGRGTYEQYF
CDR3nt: TGTGCCAGCAGGGGGAGGGGTACCTACGAGCAGTACTTC

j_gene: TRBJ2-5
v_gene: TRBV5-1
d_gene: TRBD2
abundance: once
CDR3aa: CASSPRASGAGETQYF
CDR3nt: TGCGCCAGCAGCCCCCGGGCTAGCGGGGCCGGGGAGACCCAGTACTTC

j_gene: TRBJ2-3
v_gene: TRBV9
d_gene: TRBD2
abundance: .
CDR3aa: CASSPWAGGTDTQYF
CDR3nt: TGTGCCAGCAGCCCCTGGGCGGGAGGCACAGATACGCAGTATTTT

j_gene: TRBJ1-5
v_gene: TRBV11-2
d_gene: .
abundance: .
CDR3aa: CASSLDAGGNQPQHF
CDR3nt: TGCGCCAGCAGCTTAGATGCAGGGGGCAATCAGCCCCAGCATTTT

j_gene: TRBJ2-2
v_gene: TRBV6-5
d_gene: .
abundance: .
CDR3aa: CASSYSRGAGELFF
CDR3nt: TGTGCCAGCAGTTACTCGAGGGGGGCCGGGGAGCTGTTTTTT

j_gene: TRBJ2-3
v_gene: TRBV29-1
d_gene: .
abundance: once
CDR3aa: CSVEDLDRTYTDTQYF
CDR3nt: TGCAGCGTTGAAGATCTTGACCGCACCTACACAGATACGCAGTATTTT

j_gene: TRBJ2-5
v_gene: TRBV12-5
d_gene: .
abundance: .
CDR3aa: CASGAGAGGEAQYF
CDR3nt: TGTGCTAGTGGAGCGGGCGCGGGCGGGGAGGCCCAGTACTTC

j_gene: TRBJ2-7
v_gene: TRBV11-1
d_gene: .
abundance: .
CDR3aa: CASSLEQISYEQYF
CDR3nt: TGTGCCAGCAGCTTAGAACAAATCTCCTACGAGCAGTACTTC

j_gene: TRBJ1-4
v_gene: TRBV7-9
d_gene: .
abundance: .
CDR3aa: CASSLIGEKLFF
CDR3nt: TGTGCCAGCAGCCTTATCGGTGAAAAACTGTTTTTT

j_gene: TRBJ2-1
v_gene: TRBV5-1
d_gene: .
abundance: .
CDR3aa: CASRSDPRDEQFF
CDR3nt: TGCGCCAGCAGATCGGACCCGCGGGATGAGCAGTTCTTC

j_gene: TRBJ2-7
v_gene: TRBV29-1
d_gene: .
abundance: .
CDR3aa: CSAGQSSYEQYF
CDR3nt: TGCAGCGCGGGGCAGAGTTCCTACGAGCAGTACTTC